A single sample is the source of the 2 T cell receptor beta chains below, sequenced in a study of blood T cell repertoires in COVID-19. Generated by immunoSEQ multiplex PCR, the TCRdb table keeps only in-frame clones and is missing some. The data hold a few hundred thousand clones, with approximately 84% observed a single time. Specimen: PBMCs or T cells enriched from blood (not recorded which). The receptors here all came from a man between 35 and 55 years old who had recovered from COVID-19.

This clone has only a few counts. The chain recombines TRBV28 with TRBJ2-6; no clear D gene. This CDR3 region has 14 residues. Looked up from germline, CDR1 is MDHEN and CDR2 is SYDVKM. V lost 5 bases to trimming and J lost 1 base, with 6 bases between them. The CDR3: CASSEHSGANVLTF. DNA for the CDR3: TGTGCCAGCAGTGAGCATTCTGGGGCCAACGTCCTGACTTTC.

In its sample, this clone was seen once. The chain couples TRBV20-1 to TRBJ2-1; 7 bases are shared with TRBD2. The germline CDR1 and CDR2 sequences are DFQATT and SNEGSKA (reference sequence). CDR3 length equals 11 residues. CDR3 region: CSTQRTREQFF. The CDR3, as DNA: TGCAGCACTCAACGGACTAGGGAGCAGTTCTTC.